This TCR beta chain is from a study of blood T cell repertoires in COVID-19. Sequencing was performed with immunoSEQ multiplex PCR; in TCRdb, only in-frame clones are kept and a portion is missing. This sample has tens of thousands of clones, with around 90% found just once. This clonotype originated in a man aged 50-59 years with acute or convalescent COVID-19. Sequencing was done on a sample of peripheral blood.

The CDR3: CASSLRGYEQYF. The CDR3 region has the DNA TGTGCCAGCAGTTTGAGAGGCTACGAGCAGTACTTC. The V gene is TRBV28, the J gene TRBJ2-7, with D unresolved. This CDR3 region has 12 residues. Trimming removed 3 bases from V and 3 bases from J, with 6 bases in between. Looked up from germline, CDR1 is MDHEN and CDR2 is SYDVKM.